A single T cell receptor (beta chain) is shown here with its context. What this receptor recognizes is not known. The sample holds no much larger clone one base away, and base qualities are not on file. The trial excluded patients who had a history of autoimmune disease or who were on systemic immunosuppression. Peripheral blood for TCR sequencing was collected from all dose cohorts at baseline, on cycle 4 day 1, and on cycle 7 day 1. The samples were drawn from a first-in-human, open-label, multicenter phase I dose-escalation trial of ivuxolimab. Adults with locally advanced or metastatic melanoma, renal cell, hepatocellular, or head and neck squamous cell carcinoma were enrolled in the trial. CD4+ and CD8+ T cells were sorted separately from peripheral blood before TCR sequencing. Genomic DNA was extracted from sorted cells for sequencing of the TCRbeta CDR3 region. The immunoSEQ Assay was used for sequencing of TCRbeta CDR3 regions. In its TCRdb copy, this immuneACCESS table keeps in-frame sequences only and misses some clones. Where compared with another copy, unresolved V genes explain less than half of these, and the others have no known cause. The sample table contains around 67,000 clones; only one count was recorded for around 84% of them. 2% to 2.5% of the sample belongs to the ten largest clones.

Clipping removes 7 bases from V and 3 bases from J, with 3 as the unmatched junction base count. Including the terminal cysteine and phenylalanine, the CDR3 comprises 13 residues. Only the CDR3 DNA stays, 39 bases, in frame from base 1. The germline V gene sets CDR1 to SGHAT and CDR2 to FQNNGV. The data were obtained in a study of OX40 agonist ivuxolimab in advanced cancers. General notes on the study: Ivuxolimab was an agonistic, fully human IgG2 monoclonal antibody directed against OX40 (CD134), a costimulatory receptor. In the dose-escalation cohort, roughly four fifths of patients were male, and the mean age was roughly 60 years, with a range of about 23 to 90. Of the roughly 54 dose-escalation patients, hepatocellular carcinoma was present in roughly 19, melanoma in roughly 15, renal cell carcinoma in 9 and head and neck cancer in 9. Intravenous ivuxolimab was administered to patients every 2 weeks at six dose levels: 0.01, 0.1, 0.3, 1.5, 3 and 10 mg/kg. The monotherapy dose-escalation portion (N of about 50 patients) of the phase I ivuxolimab trial is reported in the paper. The point of sequencing TCRbeta in the periphery was to test whether ivuxolimab changed TCR sequence diversity and drove clonal T-cell expansion. Partial responses occurred in three dose-escalation patients, of whom one had hepatocellular carcinoma and two had cutaneous melanoma. Prior anti-PD-1, anti-PD-L1 or anti-CTLA-4 therapy was permitted, and checkpoint inhibitors had been received by about 37% of dose-escalation patients.

Beyond this particular receptor, the publication reports: At doses of 0.1 to 3.0 mg/kg, clonal expansion of both CD4+ and CD8+ blood T cells was observed from baseline to week 6. In the 0.1-3.0 mg/kg groups, partial responders had among the lowest normalized peripheral clonal expansion, particularly in CD8+ T cells. Low levels of normalized T-cell clonal expansion were also seen in some patients who did not respond. After ivuxolimab, expanded clones were on average more numerous among CD8+ T cells than among CD4+ T cells. The antigen specificity of the peripheral T cells that underwent clonal expansion was not determined.

Recombination joined TRBV11-2 with TRBJ2-1; 7 of the junction bases match TRBD2. The sample consisted of CD4+ or CD8+ T cells sorted from blood, taken in a trial of the OX40 agonist ivuxolimab. The clonotype was recovered from an adult with an advanced solid tumor such as melanoma, head and neck, liver or kidney cancer. The sequenced DNA is TGTGCCAGCACCCCGGGGGGCTACAATGAGCAGTTCTTC. Its translation reads: CASTPGGYNEQFF.